A selection of T cell receptor beta chains follows, all from one sample in a study of human T cells and chemical hapten exposure. Via MiXCR, TCRdb re-called the RACE reads, giving one row per CDR3 protein. In the table there are roughly 100,000 distinct CDR3 sequences, approximately 8.6% of which are singletons. The sequences come from whole blood, collected in connection with sensitization to the hapten diphenylcyclopropenone (DPC). Receptor source: a woman aged 40 to 50 with alopecia areata. Some clones in this sample may be carry-over from other donors' samples. CDR3s include the opening cysteine and the closing phenylalanine or tryptophan. Each record gives: clone size, J gene, D gene, V gene, CDR3 DNA, CDR3 protein. D genes are given only for firm matches. A row's size may be missing; if present it is once, few, many or a size class.

few	TRBJ2-2	.	TRBV20-1	TGCAGTGCTAGAGCCAGGGGAGCCACCGGGGAGCTGTTTTTT	CSARARGATGELFF
few	TRBJ2-4	TRBD2	TRBV23-1	TGCGCCAGCAGTCAGGGTCAGGGAGGGGACATTCAGTACTTC	CASSQGQGGDIQYF
.	TRBJ2-3	TRBD2	TRBV12-3/TRBV12-4	TGTGCCAGCAGTTTTGGTCTAGCGGGAGGGCCTAGCACAGATACGCAGTATTTT	CASSFGLAGGPSTDTQYF
many	TRBJ2-7	TRBD1	TRBV7-2	TGTGCCAGCAGCCCGGGGACAGGGGGGGCCTACGAGCAGTACTTC	CASSPGTGGAYEQYF
.	TRBJ2-1	.	TRBV28	TGTGCCAGCAGTAGTGGGAGAAATGAGCAGTTCTTC	CASSSGRNEQFF
few	TRBJ2-2	.	TRBV5-5	TGTGCCAGCAGCCCAACAGCGCTGATAACCGGGGAGCTGTTTTTT	CASSPTALITGELFF
few	TRBJ2-2	TRBD2	TRBV7-9	TGTGCCAGCAGCTTACTACTCGGACTAGCGGGACCCAGGGCGAACACCGGGGAGCTGTTTTTT	CASSLLLGLAGPRANTGELFF
many	TRBJ2-6	.	TRBV28	TGTGCCAGCACGGAGAATGGGGCCAACGTCCTGACTTTC	CASTENGANVLTF
.	TRBJ2-2	.	TRBV24-1	TGTGCCGCCAGTGACCGGACGGATTCCGGGGAGCTGTTTTTT	CAASDRTDSGELFF
few	TRBJ2-3	.	TRBV9	TGTGCCAGCAGCCGGGCCCACACAGATACGCAGTATTTT	CASSRAHTDTQYF
.	TRBJ2-7	TRBD2	TRBV5-1	TGCGCCAGCAGCGCGGGAGCGAACTACGAGCAGTACTTC	CASSAGANYEQYF
.	TRBJ1-6	.	TRBV20-1	TGCAGTGCTAGGGGGACCGGATCACCCCTCCACTTT	CSARGTGSPLHF
few	TRBJ2-7	.	TRBV29-1	TGCAGCGTTGCGACCTATCACCAGTACTCCTACGAGCAGTACTTC	CSVATYHQYSYEQYF
many	TRBJ2-3	.	TRBV6-5	TGTGCCAGCAGTACTTCTAGCAGTCCTGGCACAGATACGCAGTATTTT	CASSTSSSPGTDTQYF
.	TRBJ1-1	.	TRBV29-1	TGCAGCGTGTACCACGGTAACACTGAAGCTTTCTTT	CSVYHGNTEAFF
.	TRBJ2-1	.	TRBV20-1	TGCAGTGCTGGCACGGAGGTATATGAGCAGTTCTTC	CSAGTEVYEQFF
many	TRBJ1-1	TRBD1	TRBV12-3/TRBV12-4	TGTGCCAGCAGTTTAGGCCGGGTCCGGACAGGGTCCACTGAAGCTTTCTTT	CASSLGRVRTGSTEAFF
.	TRBJ2-7	TRBD1	TRBV20-1	TGCAGTGCCCTGACAGGGCTAGACTACGAGCAGTACTTC	CSALTGLDYEQYF
few	TRBJ2-5	.	TRBV7-6	TGTGCCAGCAGCCAGGGTGCACAGCCAGAGACCCAGTACTTC	CASSQGAQPETQYF
few	TRBJ1-6	.	TRBV27	TGTGCCAGCAGTTTATCGACCGGGTATAATTCACCCCTCCACTTT	CASSLSTGYNSPLHF
few	TRBJ2-2	.	TRBV12-3/TRBV12-4	TGTGCCAGCAGATGGGACATTTCCACCGGGGAGCTGTTTTTT	CASRWDISTGELFF
.	TRBJ1-1	.	TRBV20-1	TGCAGTGCTCCCAAACCCGGGTCGAACACTGAAGCTTTCTTT	CSAPKPGSNTEAFF
few	TRBJ2-1	TRBD2	TRBV12-3/TRBV12-4	TGTGCCAGCAGCCCCTGGGAGGGGAGGAAGGGCTCCTACAATGAGCAGTTCTTC	CASSPWEGRKGSYNEQFF
few	TRBJ1-1	.	TRBV12-3/TRBV12-4	TGTGCCAGCAGTTTGGGCAGATACACTGAAGCTTTCTTT	CASSLGRYTEAFF
many	TRBJ1-1	.	TRBV10-3	TGTGCCATCAGTGACGACAGGCACACTGAAGCTTTCTTT	CAISDDRHTEAFF
many	TRBJ2-3	TRBD2	TRBV9	TGTGCCAGCAAGACGGGAGGGCCCGGCACAGATACGCAGTATTTT	CASKTGGPGTDTQYF
few	TRBJ1-1	TRBD1	TRBV30	TGTGCCTGGAGTGTACGGGACAGAGAAGCTTTCTTT	CAWSVRDREAFF
many	TRBJ2-5	TRBD2	TRBV12-3/TRBV12-4	TGTGCCAGCAGTTCGGGGACTAGCGGGAGGGGCCGTCGAGAGACCCAGTACTTC	CASSSGTSGRGRRETQYF
few	TRBJ1-1	.	TRBV27	TGTGCCAGCAGTTTTTCTGCGAACACTGAAGCTTTCTTT	CASSFSANTEAFF
many	TRBJ2-1	.	TRBV2	TGTGCCAGCAGTGAACCCTTAATGGGGGAATGGGGCAATGAGCAGTTCTTC	CASSEPLMGEWGNEQFF
many	TRBJ2-7	.	TRBV18	TGTGCCAGCTCACCTGCACCGGGACACGAATACGAGCAGTACTTC	CASSPAPGHEYEQYF
few	TRBJ2-1	.	TRBV20-1	TGCAGTGCTATCGCTCCTCCTAGTGGGTACAATGAGCAGTTCTTC	CSAIAPPSGYNEQFF
.	TRBJ2-3	TRBD2	TRBV12-3/TRBV12-4	TGTGCCAGCAGTGCCACTAGCGGTTATACGCAGTATTTT	CASSATSGYTQYF
few	TRBJ2-5	.	TRBV20-1	TGCAGTGCTGGGGGTCTAGATATGCAAGAGACCCAGTACTTC	CSAGGLDMQETQYF
.	TRBJ2-1	.	TRBV12-5	TGTGCTAGTGGTTTGGTAGGTAGCTTGGATGAGCAGTTCTTC	CASGLVGSLDEQFF
.	TRBJ2-2	.	TRBV11-2	TGTGCCAGCAGCCCCCGACAGAGCACCGGGGAGCTGTTTTTT	CASSPRQSTGELFF
few	TRBJ1-5	.	TRBV20-1	TGCAGTGCTAGAGATTTGGCACTCAATCAGCCCCAGCATTTT	CSARDLALNQPQHF
.	TRBJ2-5	TRBD1	TRBV6-2/TRBV6-3	TGTGCCAGCAGTTACTCAAGGACAGGGGGAGAGACCCAGTACTTC	CASSYSRTGGETQYF
.	TRBJ2-5	TRBD2	TRBV7-9	TGTGCCAGCAGGAATCTAGCGGGAAGGCCAGAGACCCAGTACTTC	CASRNLAGRPETQYF
many	TRBJ1-1	.	TRBV29-1	TGCAGCGCTCTTGACGGGACACAGAACACTGAAGCTTTCTTT	CSALDGTQNTEAFF